Sequencing of this TCR beta chain was carried out in a study of prognosis after radiotherapy for stage I lung cancer. With two-round multiplex PCR, TCR beta CDR3 sequences were amplified from genomic DNA. Each TRBV and TRBJ gene had its own primer in the first PCR round. TCRdb reprocessed the multiplex PCR reads with MiXCR, giving one entry per CDR3 protein. The top ten clones hold about a tenth of a sample with fewer than 65,000 distinct CDR3 sequences, about a third of them seen once. The V gene end was trimmed by 8 bases and the J gene end by 4 bases; junction bases not matched to a gene: 7. The CDR3 sequence is 14 residues long. Germline CDR1 MDHEN, CDR2 SYDVKM. This clonotype has a count of ten or more. Sample collection consisted of six milliliters of peripheral blood drawn at each of two time points.

V and J are TRBV28 and TRBJ2-3; 9 bases are a match to TRBD1. This sample comprised PBMCs, obtained before or after stereotactic body radiation therapy (not recorded which). The source is a donor over 45 with non-small cell lung cancer. CDR3 protein: CASGDRTGADTQYF. DNA of the CDR3: TGTGCCAGCGGGGATCGGACAGGGGCAGATACGCAGTATTTT.